This T cell receptor (beta chain) comes out of a study of graft-versus-host responses after intestinal transplantation. At the level of the study: Isolated intestinal, liver-intestinal, or multivisceral transplants were what recipients had.

TCRdb keeps only in-frame clones here, not all; method: immunoSEQ multiplex PCR. The table lists 7,800 or so clones, approximately 28% of them singletons. This CDR3 has 15 amino acids. In germline, CDR1 is MNHNS, CDR2 SASEGT. Trimming took off 0 bases at V and 3 bases at J, with 10 bases between the two ends. Study-level results: Allografts carried high graft-versus-host to host-versus-graft clonal ratios in patients having graft-donor T cell macrochimerism. Peak GvH clone levels in circulation were associated with early post-transplant HvG declines.

Cell sorting after the reaction yielded proliferating CFSE-low CD3+CD4+ and CD3+CD8+ responders. This rearrangement joins TRBV6-1 to TRBJ2-3; maybe TRBD1 (5 bases). This material consisted of alloreactive CD4+ T cells from a mixed lymphocyte reaction culture, taken before transplantation. Subset here: CFSE-low proliferating T cells sorted from approximately 6-day pre-transplant mixed lymphocyte reaction (GvH or HvG direction). The TCR sequence derives from a human patient who was an organ donor for intestinal transplantation. This CDR3 reads CASSEAFRVTDTQYF. CDR3 in DNA: TGTGCCAGCAGTGAAGCGTTCAGGGTTACAGATACGCAGTATTTT.